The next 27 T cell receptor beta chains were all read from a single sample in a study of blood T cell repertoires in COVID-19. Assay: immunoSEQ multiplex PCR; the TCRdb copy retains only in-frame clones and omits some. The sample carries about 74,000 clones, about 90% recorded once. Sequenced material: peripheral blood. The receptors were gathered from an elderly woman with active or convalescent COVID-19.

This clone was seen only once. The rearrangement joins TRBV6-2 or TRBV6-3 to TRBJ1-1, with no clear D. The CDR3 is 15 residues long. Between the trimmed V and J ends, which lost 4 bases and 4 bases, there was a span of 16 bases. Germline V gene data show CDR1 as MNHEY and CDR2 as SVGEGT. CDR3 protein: CASSFGLGGSTEAFF. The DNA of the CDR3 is TGTGCCAGCAGTTTCGGACTGGGAGGATCCACTGAAGCTTTCTTT.

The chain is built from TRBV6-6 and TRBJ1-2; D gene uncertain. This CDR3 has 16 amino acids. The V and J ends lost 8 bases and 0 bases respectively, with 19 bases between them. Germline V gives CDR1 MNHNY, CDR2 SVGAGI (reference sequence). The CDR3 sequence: CASALKAGPTNYGYTF. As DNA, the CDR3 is TGTGCCAGCGCCTTAAAGGCAGGCCCAACTAACTATGGCTACACCTTC.

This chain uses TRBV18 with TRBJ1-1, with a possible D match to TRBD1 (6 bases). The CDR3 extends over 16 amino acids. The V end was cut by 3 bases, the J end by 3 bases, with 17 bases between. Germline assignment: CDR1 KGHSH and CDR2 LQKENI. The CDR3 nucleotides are TGTGCCAGCTCACCGGGGACACCCCAGGGTGACACTGAAGCTTTCTTT. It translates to CASSPGTPQGDTEAFF. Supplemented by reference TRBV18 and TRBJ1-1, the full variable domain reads NAGVMQNPRHLVRRRGQEARLRCSPMKGHSHVYWYRQLPEEGLKFMVYLQKENIIDESGMPKERFSAEFPKEGPSILRIQQVVRGDSAAYFCASSPGTPQGDTEAFFGQGTRLTVV.

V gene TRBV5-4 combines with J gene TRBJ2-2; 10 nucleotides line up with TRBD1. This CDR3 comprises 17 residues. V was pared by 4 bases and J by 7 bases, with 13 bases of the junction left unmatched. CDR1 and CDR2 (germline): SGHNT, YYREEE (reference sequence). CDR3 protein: CASSTNRDRGFGGELFF. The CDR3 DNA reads TGTGCCAGCAGCACGAACCGGGACAGGGGCTTTGGCGGGGAGCTGTTTTTT. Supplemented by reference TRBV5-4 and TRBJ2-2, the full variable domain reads ETGVTQSPTHLIKTRGQQVTLRCSSQSGHNTVSWYQQALGQGPQFIFQYYREEENGRGNFPPRFSGLQFPNYSSELNVNALELDDSALYLCASSTNRDRGFGGELFFGEGSRLTVL.

CDR3 in DNA: TGTGCCAGCAGCTTGGGAGCGGGCAGGAATGATTCACCCCTCCACTTT. Translating gives CASSLGAGRNDSPLHF. The chain recombines TRBV7-2 with TRBJ1-6; D uncertain. V was trimmed by 3 bases and J by 8 bases, leaving 17 bases between them. Germline V CDR1 and CDR2: SGHTA, FQGNSA. The CDR3 loop spans 16 amino acids.

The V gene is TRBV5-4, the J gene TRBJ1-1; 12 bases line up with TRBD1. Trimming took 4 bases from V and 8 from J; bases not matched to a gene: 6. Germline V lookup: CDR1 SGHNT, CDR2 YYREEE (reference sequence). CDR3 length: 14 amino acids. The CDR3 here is CASSTRDRGREAFF. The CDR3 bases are TGTGCCAGCAGCACTAGGGACAGGGGGCGCGAAGCTTTCTTT.

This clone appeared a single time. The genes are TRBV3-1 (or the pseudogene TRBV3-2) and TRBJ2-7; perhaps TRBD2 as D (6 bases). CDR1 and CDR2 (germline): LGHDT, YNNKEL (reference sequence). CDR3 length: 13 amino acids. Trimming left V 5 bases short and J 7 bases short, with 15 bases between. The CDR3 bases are TGTGCCAGCAGCTTGACCGATGGGGGGGAGCAGTACTTC. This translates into CASSLTDGGEQYF.

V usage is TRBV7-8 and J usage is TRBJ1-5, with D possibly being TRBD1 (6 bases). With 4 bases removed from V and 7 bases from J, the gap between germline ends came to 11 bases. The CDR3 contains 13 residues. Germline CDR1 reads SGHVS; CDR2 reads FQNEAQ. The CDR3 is CASSSAGVQPQHF. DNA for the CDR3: TGTGCCAGCAGCTCCGCAGGGGTACAGCCCCAGCATTTT.

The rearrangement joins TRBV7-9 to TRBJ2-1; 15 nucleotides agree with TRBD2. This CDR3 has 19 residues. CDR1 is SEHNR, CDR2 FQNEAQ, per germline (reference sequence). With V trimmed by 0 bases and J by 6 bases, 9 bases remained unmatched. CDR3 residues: CASSLARGTSGRMGNEQFF. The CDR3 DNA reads TGTGCCAGCAGCTTAGCCAGGGGGACTAGCGGGAGGATGGGCAATGAGCAGTTCTTC.

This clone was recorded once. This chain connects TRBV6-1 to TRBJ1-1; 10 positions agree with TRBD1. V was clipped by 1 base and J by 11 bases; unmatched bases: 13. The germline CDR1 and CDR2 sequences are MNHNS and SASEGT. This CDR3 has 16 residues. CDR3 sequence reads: CASSEGGLGQGFGAFF. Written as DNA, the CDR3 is TGTGCCAGCAGTGAAGGCGGACTGGGACAGGGGTTTGGTGCTTTCTTT.

CDR3 sequence (DNA): TGTGCCAGCAGCTTATCCGTGTCAGGGACAGACGACCCAAGCTATGGCTACACCTTC. Encoded protein: CASSLSVSGTDDPSYGYTF. This chain connects TRBV7-8 to TRBJ1-2; the match to TRBD1 covers 7 bases. The CDR3 runs to 19 residues. Germline V gene data show CDR1 as SGHVS and CDR2 as FQNEAQ. V gave up 2 bases and J gave up 4 bases; unmatched junction bases: 19.

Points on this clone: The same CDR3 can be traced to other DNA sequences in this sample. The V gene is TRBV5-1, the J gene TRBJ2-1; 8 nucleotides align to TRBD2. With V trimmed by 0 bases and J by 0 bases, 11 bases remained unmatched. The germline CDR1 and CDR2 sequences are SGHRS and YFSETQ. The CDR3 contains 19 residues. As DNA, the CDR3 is TGCGCCAGCAGCTTGGGGCGGGCTAGCGGGTATAGCTCCTACAATGAGCAGTTCTTC. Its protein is CASSLGRASGYSSYNEQFF.

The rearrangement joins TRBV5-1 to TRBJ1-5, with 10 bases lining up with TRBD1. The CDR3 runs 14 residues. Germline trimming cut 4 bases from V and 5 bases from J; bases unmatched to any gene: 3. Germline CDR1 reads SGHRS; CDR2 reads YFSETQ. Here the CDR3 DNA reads TGCGCCAGCAGCCCGGACAGGGGGGATCAGCCCCAGCATTTT. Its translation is CASSPDRGDQPQHF.

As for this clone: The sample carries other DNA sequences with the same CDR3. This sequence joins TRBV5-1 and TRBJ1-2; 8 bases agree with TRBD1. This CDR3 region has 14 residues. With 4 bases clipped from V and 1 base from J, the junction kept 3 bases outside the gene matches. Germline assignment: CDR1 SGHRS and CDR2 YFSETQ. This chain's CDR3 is CASSPGQGNYGYTF. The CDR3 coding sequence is TGCGCCAGCAGCCCCGGACAGGGTAACTATGGCTACACCTTC.

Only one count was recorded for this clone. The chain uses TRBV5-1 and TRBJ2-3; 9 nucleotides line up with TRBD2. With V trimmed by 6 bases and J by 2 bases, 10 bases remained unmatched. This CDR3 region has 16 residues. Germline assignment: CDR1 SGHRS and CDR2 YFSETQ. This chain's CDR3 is CASKGRGGGATDTQYF. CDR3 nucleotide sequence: TGCGCCAGCAAGGGAAGGGGCGGGGGGGCCACAGATACGCAGTATTTT.

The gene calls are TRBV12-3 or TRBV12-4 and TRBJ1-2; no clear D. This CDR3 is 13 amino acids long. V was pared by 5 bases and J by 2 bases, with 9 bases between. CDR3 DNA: TGTGCCAGCAGTCCTCAGGCGAACTATGGCTACACCTTC. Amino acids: CASSPQANYGYTF.

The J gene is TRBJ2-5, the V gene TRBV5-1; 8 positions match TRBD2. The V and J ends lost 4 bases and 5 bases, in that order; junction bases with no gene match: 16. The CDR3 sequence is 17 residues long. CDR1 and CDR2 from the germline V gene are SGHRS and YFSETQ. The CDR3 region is CASSIRSGGMFGETQYF. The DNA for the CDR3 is TGCGCCAGCAGCATCCGGAGCGGGGGAATGTTTGGGGAGACCCAGTACTTC.

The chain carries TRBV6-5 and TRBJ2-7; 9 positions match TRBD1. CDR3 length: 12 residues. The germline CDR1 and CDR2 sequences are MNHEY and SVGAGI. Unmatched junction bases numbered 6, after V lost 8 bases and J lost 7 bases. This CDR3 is CASWDRVKEQYF. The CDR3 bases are TGTGCCAGCTGGGACAGGGTTAAGGAGCAGTACTTC.

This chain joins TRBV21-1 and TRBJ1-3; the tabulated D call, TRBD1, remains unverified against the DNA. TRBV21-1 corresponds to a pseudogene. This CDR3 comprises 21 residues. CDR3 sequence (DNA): TGTGCCAGCAGCAACACTTTACCGGCTCGGACAGGGGGCTGGAGTGGAAACACCATATATTTT. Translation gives CASSNTLPARTGGWSGNTIYF.

In DNA, the CDR3 is TGTGCCAGTAGTACTCAAAGCGGGACTAGAGAAAACATTCAGTACTTC. Protein: CASSTQSGTRENIQYF. The V and J genes are TRBV19 and TRBJ2-4; 8 nucleotides align to TRBD2. The junction had 10 bases not matched to a gene; V was cut back by 4 bases and J by 5 bases. CDR3 size: 16 residues. Per germline, CDR1 LNHDA and CDR2 SQIVND (reference sequence).

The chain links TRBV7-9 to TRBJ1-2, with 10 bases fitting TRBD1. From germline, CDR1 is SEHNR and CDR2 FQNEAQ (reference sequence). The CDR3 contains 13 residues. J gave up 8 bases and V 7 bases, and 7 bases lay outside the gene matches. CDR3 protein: CASNSGTGDGYTF. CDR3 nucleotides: TGTGCCAGCAACTCCGGGACAGGGGACGGCTACACCTTC. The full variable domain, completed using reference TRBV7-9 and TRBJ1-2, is DTGVSQNPRHKITKRGQNVTFRCDPISEHNRLYWYRQTLGQGPEFLTYFQNEAQLEKSRLLSDRFSAERPKGSFSTLEIQRTEQGDSAMYLCASNSGTGDGYTFGSGTRLTVV.

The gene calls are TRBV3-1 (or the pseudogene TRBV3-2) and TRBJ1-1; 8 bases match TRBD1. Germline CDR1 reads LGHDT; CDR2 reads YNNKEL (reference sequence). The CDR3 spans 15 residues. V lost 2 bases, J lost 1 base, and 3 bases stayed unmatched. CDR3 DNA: TGTGCCAGCAGCCAATCAGGGGGCCGGAACACTGAAGCTTTCTTT. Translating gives CASSQSGGRNTEAFF.

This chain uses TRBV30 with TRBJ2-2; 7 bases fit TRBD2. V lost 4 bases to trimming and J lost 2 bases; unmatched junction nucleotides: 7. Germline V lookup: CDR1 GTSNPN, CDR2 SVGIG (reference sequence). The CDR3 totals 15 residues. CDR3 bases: TGTGCCTGGACCACCGGAGCGGGAAACACCGGGGAGCTGTTTTTT. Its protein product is CAWTTGAGNTGELFF.

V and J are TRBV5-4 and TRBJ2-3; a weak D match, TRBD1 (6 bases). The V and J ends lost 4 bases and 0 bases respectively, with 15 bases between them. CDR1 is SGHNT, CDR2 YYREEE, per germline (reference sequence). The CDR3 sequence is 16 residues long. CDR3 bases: TGTGCCAGCAGCATCCGACAGGAAACTAGCACAGATACGCAGTATTTT. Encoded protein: CASSIRQETSTDTQYF.

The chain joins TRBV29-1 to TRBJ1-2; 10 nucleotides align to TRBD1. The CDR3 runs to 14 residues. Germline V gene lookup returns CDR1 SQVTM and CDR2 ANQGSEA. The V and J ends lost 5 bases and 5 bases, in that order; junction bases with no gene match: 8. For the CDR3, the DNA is TGCAGCGTTTACCCCGGGACAGGGGTTTATGGCTACACCTTC. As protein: CSVYPGTGVYGYTF.

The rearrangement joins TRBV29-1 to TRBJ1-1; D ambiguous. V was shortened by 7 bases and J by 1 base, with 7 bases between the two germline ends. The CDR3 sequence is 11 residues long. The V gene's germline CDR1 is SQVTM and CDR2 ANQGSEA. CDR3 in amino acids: CSAGRNTEAFF. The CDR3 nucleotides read TGCAGCGCGGGGAGGAACACTGAAGCTTTCTTT.

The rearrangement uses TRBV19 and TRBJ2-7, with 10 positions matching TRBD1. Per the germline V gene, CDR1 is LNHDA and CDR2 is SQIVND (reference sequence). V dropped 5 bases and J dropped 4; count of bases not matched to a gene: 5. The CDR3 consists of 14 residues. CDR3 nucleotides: TGTGCCAGTAGTCCGCGGACAGGGGGGTACGAGCAGTACTTC. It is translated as CASSPRTGGYEQYF.